This TCR beta chain comes out of a study of chemoradiotherapy in HPV16-positive cancers. This CDR3 has 14 residues. CDR1 is MNHEY and CDR2 is SMNVEV in the germline V gene (reference sequence). V gave up 6 bases and J gave up 7 bases, with 13 bases separating them. Produced via immunoSEQ multiplex PCR; TCRdb's table is partial and in-frame only. Of around 5,000 clones in the sample, approximately 95% were seen once. The TCR originated in a human donor with HPV-associated anogenital cancer. Here the sequenced sample was tumor tissue, taken from a patient who underwent chemoradiotherapy. V usage is TRBV27 and J usage is TRBJ1-6; tentatively, D is TRBD1 (6 bases). This CDR3 is CASRVGQTNSPLHF. CDR3 sequence (DNA): TGTGCCAGCAGGGTAGGACAGACGAATTCACCCCTCCACTTT.